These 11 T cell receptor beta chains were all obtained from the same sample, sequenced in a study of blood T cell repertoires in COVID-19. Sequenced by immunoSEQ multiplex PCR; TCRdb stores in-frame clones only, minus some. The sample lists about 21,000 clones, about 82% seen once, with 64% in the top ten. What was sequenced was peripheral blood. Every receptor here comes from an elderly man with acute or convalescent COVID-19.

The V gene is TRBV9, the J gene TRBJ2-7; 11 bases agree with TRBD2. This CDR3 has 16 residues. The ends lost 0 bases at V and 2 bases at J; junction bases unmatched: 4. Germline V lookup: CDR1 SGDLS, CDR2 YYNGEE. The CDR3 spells CASSVEGTSGTYEQYF. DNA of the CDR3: TGTGCCAGCAGCGTAGAGGGGACTAGCGGAACCTACGAGCAGTACTTC. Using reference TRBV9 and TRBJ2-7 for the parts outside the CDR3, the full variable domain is DSGVTQTPKHLITATGQRVTLRCSPRSGDLSVYWYQQSLDQGLQFLIQYYNGEERAKGNILERFSAQQFPDLHSELNLSSLELGDSALYFCASSVEGTSGTYEQYFGPGTRLTVT.

Here the CDR3 DNA reads TGTGCCAGCAGTTTATCAGGAGGGACAGCCAAAAACATTCAGTACTTC. It specifies CASSLSGGTAKNIQYF. The chain joins TRBV28 to TRBJ2-4; tentatively, D is TRBD2 (6 bases). Germline CDR1 and CDR2: MDHEN and SYDVKM. Trimming took 1 base from V and 0 from J, leaving 10 bases between them. This CDR3 has 16 residues. The full variable domain, rest sourced from reference TRBV28 and TRBJ2-4, is DVKVTQSSRYLVKRTGEKVFLECVQDMDHENMFWYRQDPGLGLRLIYFSYDVKMKEKGDIPEGYSVSREKKERFSLILESASTNQTSMYLCASSLSGGTAKNIQYFGAGTRLSVL.

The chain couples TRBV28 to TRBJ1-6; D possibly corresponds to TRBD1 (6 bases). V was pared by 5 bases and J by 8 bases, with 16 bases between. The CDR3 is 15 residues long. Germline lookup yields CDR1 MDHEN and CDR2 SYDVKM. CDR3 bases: TGTGCCAGCAGTCGACAACAGGGTTGGGATTCACCCCTCCACTTT. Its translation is CASSRQQGWDSPLHF.

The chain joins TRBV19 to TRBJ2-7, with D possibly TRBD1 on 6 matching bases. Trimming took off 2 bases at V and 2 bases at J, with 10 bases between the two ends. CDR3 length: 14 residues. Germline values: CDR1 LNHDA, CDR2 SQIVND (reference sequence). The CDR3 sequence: CASSITGLAYEQYF. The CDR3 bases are TGTGCCAGTAGTATAACAGGGTTAGCCTACGAGCAGTACTTC.

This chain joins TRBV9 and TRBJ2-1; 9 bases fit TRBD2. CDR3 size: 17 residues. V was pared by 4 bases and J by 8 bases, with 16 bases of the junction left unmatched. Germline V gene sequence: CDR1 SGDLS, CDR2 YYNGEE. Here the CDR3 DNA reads TGTGCCAGCAGCTCTACTCAAATAGCGGGGGCTATGGATGAGCAGTTCTTC. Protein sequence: CASSSTQIAGAMDEQFF.

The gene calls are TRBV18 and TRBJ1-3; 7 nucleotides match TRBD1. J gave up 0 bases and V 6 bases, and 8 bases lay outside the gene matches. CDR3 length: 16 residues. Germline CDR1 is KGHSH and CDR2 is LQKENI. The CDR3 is CASSPTGSSSGNTIYF. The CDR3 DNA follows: TGTGCCAGCTCTCCGACAGGGTCGAGCTCTGGAAACACCATATATTTT.

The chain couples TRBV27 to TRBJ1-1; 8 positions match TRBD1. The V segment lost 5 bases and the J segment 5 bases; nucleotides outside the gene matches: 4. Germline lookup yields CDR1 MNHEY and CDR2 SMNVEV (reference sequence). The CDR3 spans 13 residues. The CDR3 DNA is TGTGCCAGCAGTACAGGGGGTAGAACTGAAGCTTTCTTT. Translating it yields CASSTGGRTEAFF.

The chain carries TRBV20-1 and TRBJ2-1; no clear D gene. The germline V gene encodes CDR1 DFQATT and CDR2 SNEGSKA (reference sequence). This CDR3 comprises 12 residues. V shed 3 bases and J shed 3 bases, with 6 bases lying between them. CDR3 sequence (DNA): TGCAGTGCTAGTTTCTACTACAATGAGCAGTTCTTC. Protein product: CSASFYYNEQFF.

The DNA for the CDR3 is TGTGACCCCCCAGGGGGCATGAACACTGAAGCTTTCTTT. This sequence encodes CDPPGGMNTEAFF. The chain has TRBV19 and TRBJ1-1; the match to TRBD1 covers 8 bases. Per the germline V gene, CDR1 is LNHDA and CDR2 is SQIVND (reference sequence). This CDR3 comprises 13 residues.

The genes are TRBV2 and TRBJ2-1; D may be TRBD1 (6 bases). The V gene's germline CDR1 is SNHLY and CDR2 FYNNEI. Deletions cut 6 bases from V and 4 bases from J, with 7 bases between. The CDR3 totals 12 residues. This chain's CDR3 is CASRGAYNEQFF. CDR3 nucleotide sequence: TGTGCCAGCAGGGGGGCTTACAATGAGCAGTTCTTC.

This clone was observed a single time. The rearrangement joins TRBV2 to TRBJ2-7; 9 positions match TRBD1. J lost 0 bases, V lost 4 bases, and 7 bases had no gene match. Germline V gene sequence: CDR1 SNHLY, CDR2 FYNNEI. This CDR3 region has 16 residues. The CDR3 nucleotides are TGTGCCAGCAGTGCTTTGGGGACAGGGTTCTCCTACGAGCAGTACTTC. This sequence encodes CASSALGTGFSYEQYF.